This T cell receptor beta chain stems from a study of cytomegalovirus exposure and HLA in healthy donors. The CDR3 extends over 16 amino acids. From germline, CDR1 is SQVTM and CDR2 ANQGSEA. V gave up 0 bases and J gave up 2 bases; unmatched junction bases: 7. 60 Vbeta and 13 Jbeta primers were used in PCR. Only in-frame clones appear in the TCRdb table, and some are missing; sequencing was by immunoSEQ multiplex PCR. Its table records around 160,000 clones. This TCR was sampled from a woman between 45 and 65 years old in good health and CMV-seronegative. Sample: PBMCs. The chain recombines TRBV29-1 with TRBJ2-3; 8 bases match TRBD2. The CDR3 DNA sequence: TGCAGCGTTGAAGACCGGGGGGGCAGACCCACAGATACGCAGTATTTT. Its protein is CSVEDRGGRPTDTQYF.